The 19 T cell receptor beta chains below all came from one sample that was sequenced in a study of blood T cell repertoires in COVID-19. Only in-frame clones appear in the TCRdb table, and some are missing; sequencing was by immunoSEQ multiplex PCR. The sample carries tens of thousands of clones, roughly 82% recorded once. The sample comprised peripheral blood. The receptor set was obtained from a human donor in a cohort sampled during active COVID-19.

The J gene is TRBJ1-6, the V gene TRBV28; a weak D match, TRBD1 (6 bases). Trimming removed 10 bases from V and 9 bases from J, with 16 bases in between. The germline CDR1 and CDR2 sequences are MDHEN and SYDVKM. The CDR3 covers 13 residues. DNA of the CDR3: TGTGCCACAAATGGGGGGGGCGCTTCACCCCTCCACTTT. This encodes CATNGGGASPLHF.

Only a few counts were recorded for this clone. The rearrangement uses TRBV7-2 and TRBJ1-1; D is unclear. The germline V gene has CDR1 SGHTA and CDR2 FQGNSA. The CDR3 has 14 amino acids. The germline V and J ends were trimmed by 5 bases and 0 bases, with 10 bases remaining between them. The CDR3: CASSPSQLNTEAFF. The CDR3 bases are TGTGCCAGCAGCCCATCCCAGTTGAACACTGAAGCTTTCTTT.

The J gene is TRBJ2-3, the V gene TRBV4-1, with 12 bases that match TRBD2. V was pared by 0 bases and J by 5 bases, with 6 bases of the junction left unmatched. This CDR3 spans 17 amino acids. Germline CDR1 MGHRA, CDR2 YSYEKL. The CDR3 nucleotides read TGCGCCAGCAGCCAAGACCCTAGCGGGGGGGCCTTAGATACGCAGTATTTT. Its translation is CASSQDPSGGALDTQYF.

This clone was found many times. This rearrangement joins TRBV19 to TRBJ2-7, with D hard to call. V lost 3 bases to trimming and J lost 3 bases, with 15 bases between them. Germline CDR1 LNHDA, CDR2 SQIVND (reference sequence). CDR3 length equals 15 residues. CDR3 protein: CASSIWQLWSYEQYF. The CDR3 bases are TGTGCCAGTAGTATTTGGCAGTTGTGGAGCTACGAGCAGTACTTC.

The rearrangement links TRBV5-1 to TRBJ2-1, with D possibly being TRBD2 (6 bases). Germline V gene data show CDR1 as SGHRS and CDR2 as YFSETQ. With 4 bases removed from V and 7 bases from J, the gap between germline ends came to 12 bases. The CDR3 totals 13 residues. Written as DNA, the CDR3 is TGCGCCAGCAGCCTCGGGACTGTAAATGAGCAGTTCTTC. Its protein is CASSLGTVNEQFF.

The chain is built from TRBV2 and TRBJ2-7; 8 nucleotides line up with TRBD2. This CDR3 has 15 amino acids. V shed 2 bases and J 3 bases; nucleotides not matched to a gene: 6. CDR1 and CDR2 (germline): SNHLY, FYNNEI. The CDR3 DNA sequence: TGTGCCAGCAGTGAACGAGGGACTAGATACTACGAGCAGTACTTC. It translates to CASSERGTRYYEQYF.

This sequence joins TRBV9 and TRBJ2-2; 12 nucleotides line up with TRBD2. Germline trimming cut 4 bases from V and 12 bases from J; bases unmatched to any gene: 16. CDR3 length: 17 amino acids. Germline V gives CDR1 SGDLS, CDR2 YYNGEE. This chain's CDR3 is CASSSRVSASGGVQLFF. Here the CDR3 DNA reads TGTGCCAGCAGCTCTAGGGTTTCGGCTAGCGGGGGGGTGCAGCTGTTTTTT.

The genes are TRBV29-1 and TRBJ2-2, with 8 bases aligning to TRBD1. CDR1 SQVTM and CDR2 ANQGSEA come from the germline V gene. CDR3 length: 13 amino acids. V dropped 5 bases and J dropped 7; count of bases not matched to a gene: 6. CDR3 sequence reads: CSVRTGRNGELFF. CDR3 bases: TGCAGCGTTCGGACAGGGCGCAACGGGGAGCTGTTTTTT.

The V gene is TRBV7-9, the J gene TRBJ1-2, with TRBD1 identical over 10 bases. V was pared by 2 bases and J by 2 bases, with 2 bases of the junction left unmatched. Germline V gene lookup returns CDR1 SEHNR and CDR2 FQNEAQ (reference sequence). The CDR3 is 15 amino acids. CDR3 amino acids: CASSLKGQGNYGYTF. Written as DNA, the CDR3 is TGTGCCAGCAGCTTAAAGGGACAGGGGAACTATGGCTACACCTTC.

This chain connects TRBV7-9 to TRBJ2-7, with TRBD2 identical over 13 bases. Germline V gene data show CDR1 as SEHNR and CDR2 as FQNEAQ (reference sequence). The trim removed 2 bases at V and 5 bases at J, leaving 9 bases unmatched. The CDR3 totals 17 residues. In DNA, the CDR3 is TGTGCCAGCAGCTTACTCCCCGGGACTAGCGGGGCCCACGAGCAGTACTTC. Translating it yields CASSLLPGTSGAHEQYF.

This clone has only a few counts. V usage is TRBV6-1 and J usage is TRBJ2-5; 9 bases align to TRBD2. The germline V gene encodes CDR1 MNHNS and CDR2 SASEGT. The V and J ends lost 2 bases and 10 bases, in that order; junction bases with no gene match: 8. This CDR3 spans 14 amino acids. The CDR3 DNA follows: TGTGCCAGCAGTGAACTAGCGGGGAGCTCGGGCCAGTACTTC. It is translated as CASSELAGSSGQYF.

The chain recombines TRBV5-1 with TRBJ1-3, with D hard to call. The V gene's germline CDR1 is SGHRS and CDR2 YFSETQ. The CDR3 extends over 16 amino acids. Trimming took off 0 bases at V and 0 bases at J, with 10 bases between the two ends. The CDR3 DNA follows: TGCGCCAGCAGCTTGGTGTCTGGGAGCTCTGGAAACACCATATATTTT. This sequence encodes CASSLVSGSSGNTIYF. The entire variable domain, with the rest obtained from reference TRBV5-1 and TRBJ1-3, is as follows: KAGVTQTPRYLIKTRGQQVTLSCSPISGHRSVSWYQQTPGQGLQFLFEYFSETQRNKGNFPGRFSGRQFSNSRSEMNVSTLELGDSALYLCASSLVSGSSGNTIYFGEGSWLTVV.

The V gene is TRBV30, the J gene TRBJ1-5; D gene ambiguous. CDR3 size: 12 residues. The ends were cut back, 5 bases at V and 1 base at J, with 6 bases in the middle. From germline, CDR1 is GTSNPN and CDR2 SVGIG (reference sequence). The DNA for the CDR3 is TGTGCCTGGGGGAGCAGCAATCAGCCCCAGCATTTT. This gives the protein CAWGSSNQPQHF.

The chain employs TRBV28 and TRBJ1-2; D not resolved. CDR3 length: 13 residues. Trimming pared 3 bases from V and 3 bases from J, leaving 8 bases between. Germline V CDR1 and CDR2: MDHEN, SYDVKM. CDR3 nucleotides: TGTGCCAGCAGTTTGCACGGTGACTATGGCTACACCTTC. It specifies CASSLHGDYGYTF.

The CDR3 DNA follows: TGTGCCAGCAGCCAAGGACAGGTGATAGATGCTTTCTTT. Its translation is CASSQGQVIDAFF. This chain links TRBV3-1 (or the pseudogene TRBV3-2) with TRBJ1-1; a possible D gene is TRBD1 (6 bases). V gave up 1 base and J gave up 11 bases, with 14 bases separating them. The germline V gene has CDR1 LGHDT and CDR2 YNNKEL (reference sequence). The CDR3 has 13 residues.

The J gene is TRBJ2-1, the V gene TRBV5-1; TRBD2 agrees at 15 bases. The CDR3 length is 17 residues. With 4 bases clipped from V and 7 bases from J, the junction kept 9 bases outside the gene matches. Germline V gene data show CDR1 as SGHRS and CDR2 as YFSETQ. As DNA, the CDR3 is TGCGCCAGCAGCCTGGATTGGACTAGCGGGGGGGCTAATGAGCAGTTCTTC. It specifies CASSLDWTSGGANEQFF.

Many counts were recorded for this clone. The chain is built from TRBV7-2 and TRBJ2-5; D perhaps matches TRBD1 (5 bases). Germline loops: CDR1 SGHTA, CDR2 FQGNSA. V lost 1 base and J lost 4, with 13 bases in between. The CDR3 has 15 residues. In DNA, the CDR3 is TGTGCCAGCAGCTTAGTTAGTAGGGGTGGAGAGACCCAGTACTTC. Its protein product is CASSLVSRGGETQYF.

The table lists this clone with many counts. This chain joins TRBV3-1 (or the pseudogene TRBV3-2) and TRBJ1-6; TRBD1 matches at 7 bases. The ends lost 4 bases at V and 8 bases at J; junction bases unmatched: 5. The germline V gene encodes CDR1 LGHDT and CDR2 YNNKEL (reference sequence). The CDR3 runs to 14 residues. Written as DNA, the CDR3 is TGTGCCAGCAGCCCGGGACAGCGGCATTCACCCCTCCACTTT. Amino acids: CASSPGQRHSPLHF.

The chain links TRBV5-6 to TRBJ1-3; TRBD1 matches at 8 bases. The V and J ends lost 0 bases and 4 bases, in that order; junction bases with no gene match: 3. Per the germline V gene, CDR1 is SGHDT and CDR2 is YYEEEE. This CDR3 has 15 residues. The CDR3 nucleotides are TGTGCCAGCAGCTTGGGCCAGGGGGCGGGAAACACCATATATTTT. Amino acids: CASSLGQGAGNTIYF. The complete variable domain, with remaining parts taken from reference TRBV5-6 and TRBJ1-3, reads DAGVTQSPTHLIKTRGQQVTLRCSPKSGHDTVSWYQQALGQGPQFIFQYYEEEERQRGNFPDRFSGHQFPNYSSELNVNALLLGDSALYLCASSLGQGAGNTIYFGEGSWLTVV.